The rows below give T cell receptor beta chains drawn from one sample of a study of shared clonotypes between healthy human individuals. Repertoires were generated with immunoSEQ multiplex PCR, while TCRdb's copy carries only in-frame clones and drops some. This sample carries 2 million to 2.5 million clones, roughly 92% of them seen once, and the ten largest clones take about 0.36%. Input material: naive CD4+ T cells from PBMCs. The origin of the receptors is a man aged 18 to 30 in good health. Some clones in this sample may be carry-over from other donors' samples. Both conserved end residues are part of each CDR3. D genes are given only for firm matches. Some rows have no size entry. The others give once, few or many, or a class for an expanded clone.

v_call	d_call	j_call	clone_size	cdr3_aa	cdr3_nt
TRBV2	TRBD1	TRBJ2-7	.	CASINPGQGVTYEQYF	TGTGCCAGCATCAACCCGGGACAGGGTGTGACCTACGAGCAGTACTTC
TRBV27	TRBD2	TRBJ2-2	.	CASSLAPGPLARTGELFF	TGTGCCAGCAGTTTGGCCCCAGGGCCACTAGCGCGCACCGGGGAGCTGTTTTTT
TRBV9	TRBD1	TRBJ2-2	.	CASSVGQGNTGELFF	TGTGCCAGCAGCGTAGGACAGGGCAACACCGGGGAGCTGTTTTTT
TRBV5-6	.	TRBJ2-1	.	CASSLYSDYNEQFF	TGTGCCAGCAGCTTGTACTCAGACTACAATGAGCAGTTCTTC
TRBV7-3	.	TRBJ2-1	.	CASSLGPPSREMDEQFF	TGTGCCAGCAGCTTAGGGCCCCCTTCGCGGGAAATGGATGAGCAGTTCTTC
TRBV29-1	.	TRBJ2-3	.	CSVEGDGSSTDTQYF	TGCAGCGTTGAGGGGGATGGTTCTAGCACAGATACGCAGTATTTT
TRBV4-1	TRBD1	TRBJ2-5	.	CASSQLAGQGQETQYF	TGCGCCAGCAGCCAACTTGCGGGACAGGGTCAAGAGACCCAGTACTTC
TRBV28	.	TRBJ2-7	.	CASSLYGGSYEQYF	TGTGCCAGCAGTTTATACGGGGGATCCTACGAGCAGTACTTC
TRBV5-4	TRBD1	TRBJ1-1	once	CASRRQGITDTEAFF	TGTGCCAGCAGACGACAGGGGATTACCGACACTGAAGCTTTCTTT
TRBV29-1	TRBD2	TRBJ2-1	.	CSVEFLAGRSDNEQFF	TGCAGCGTTGAGTTTCTAGCGGGCCGTAGCGACAATGAGCAGTTCTTC
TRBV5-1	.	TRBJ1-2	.	CASSLGFGEDYGYTF	TGCGCCAGCAGCTTGGGTTTCGGGGAGGACTATGGCTACACCTTC
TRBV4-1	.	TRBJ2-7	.	CASSQAGPRVGPPIRYF	TGCGCCAGCAGCCAAGCGGGACCTAGAGTCGGACCCCCAATCCGCTACTTC
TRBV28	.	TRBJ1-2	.	CASMSYGYTF	TGTGCCAGCATGAGCTATGGCTACACCTTC
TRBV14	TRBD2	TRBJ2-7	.	CASSSKLAGGALSYEQYF	TGTGCCAGCAGCTCCAAACTAGCGGGAGGGGCCCTCTCCTACGAGCAGTACTTC
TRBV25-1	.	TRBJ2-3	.	CASSNSPRRGGTDTQYF	TGTGCCAGCAGCAACTCCCCCCGCAGGGGCGGGACAGATACGCAGTATTTT
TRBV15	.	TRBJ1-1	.	CATSRDNARREAFF	TGTGCCACCAGCAGAGATAACGCACGTAGGGAAGCTTTCTTT
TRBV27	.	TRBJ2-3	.	CASSLRGRARTDTQYF	TGTGCCAGCAGTTTGCGAGGGCGGGCTCGCACAGATACGCAGTATTTT
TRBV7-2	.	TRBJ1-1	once	CASSPSGGGTEAFF	TGTGCCAGCAGCCCCTCTGGTGGGGGGACTGAAGCTTTCTTT
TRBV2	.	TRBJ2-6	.	CASSEKLANVLTF	TGTGCCAGCAGTGAAAAATTAGCCAACGTCCTGACTTTC
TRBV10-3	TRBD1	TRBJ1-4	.	CAISETDRGNEKLFF	TGTGCCATCAGTGAGACCGACAGGGGTAATGAAAAACTGTTTTTT
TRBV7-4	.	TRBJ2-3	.	CASSLEVNTQYF	TGTGCCAGCAGCTTAGAAGTAAATACGCAGTATTTT
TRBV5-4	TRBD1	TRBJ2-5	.	CASSLGVETGLMTQYF	TGTGCCAGCAGCTTGGGGGTTGAGACAGGGCTCATGACCCAGTACTTC
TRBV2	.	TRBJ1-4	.	CASSGGVGEKLFF	TGTGCCAGCAGCGGGGGAGTTGGTGAAAAACTGTTTTTT
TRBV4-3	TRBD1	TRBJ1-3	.	CASSQGGQRSGNTIYF	TGCGCCAGCAGCCAAGGGGGACAGCGCTCTGGAAACACCATATATTTT
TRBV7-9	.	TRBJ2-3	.	CASSLWGSGSTDTQYF	TGTGCCAGCAGCTTATGGGGGAGCGGTTCCACAGATACGCAGTATTTT
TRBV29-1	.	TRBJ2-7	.	CSVEQGGYEQYF	TGCAGCGTGGAACAGGGAGGGTACGAGCAGTACTTC
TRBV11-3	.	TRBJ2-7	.	CASSLGRTYEQYF	TGTGCCAGCAGCTTAGGTCGGACCTACGAGCAGTACTTC
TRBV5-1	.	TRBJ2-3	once	CASSRPPTDTQYF	TGCGCCAGCAGCCGGCCGCCCACAGATACGCAGTATTTT
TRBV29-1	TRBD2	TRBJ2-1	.	CSGGRAFNEQFF	TGCAGCGGCGGGAGGGCGTTCAATGAGCAGTTCTTC
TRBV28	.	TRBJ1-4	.	CASSPDARREKLFF	TGTGCCAGCAGCCCTGACGCCAGGCGTGAAAAACTGTTTTTT